This TCR beta chain was obtained from a study of blood T cell repertoires in COVID-19. With V trimmed by 2 bases and J by 0 bases, 3 bases remained unmatched. The CDR3 runs to 16 residues. Germline loops: CDR1 MNHEY, CDR2 SVGAGI. Authors' data handling: For nucleated cells, counts were estimated from reference gene primer amplification. The repertoire was sequenced with immunoSEQ multiplex PCR; TCRdb's copy has only in-frame clones and lacks some. V and J calls and clone size are as listed in that table; D and trimming were resolved from the DNA. The table lists under 200,000 clones, 79% of them singletons.

Sequenced sample: peripheral blood. The receptor was isolated from a woman aged 55 to 70 with COVID-19, enrolled during active disease. The chain is built from TRBV6-5 and TRBJ2-3; 9 positions match TRBD2. The DNA for the CDR3 is TGTGCCAGCAGTTACCAAAGCGGGAGGAGCACAGATACGCAGTATTTT. This gives the protein CASSYQSGRSTDTQYF.